The 17 T cell receptor beta chains below come from one sample, sequenced in a study of T-cell memory formation after mild COVID-19. From the 5' RACE reads, TCRdb called clonotypes with MiXCR, one entry per CDR3 protein. The table has fewer than 600,000 distinct CDR3 sequences, less than 25% seen once. The source material was PBMCs or a T cell subset sorted from them (not recorded which). The receptors were gathered from an adult woman who had mild COVID-19 (a few samples of this study predate the infection). Cell type and time point are not known.

The chain uses TRBV7-3 and TRBJ1-6; 7 bases map to TRBD1. V gave up 7 bases and J gave up 5 bases; unmatched junction bases: 5. The germline V gene has CDR1 SGHTA and CDR2 FQGTGA. This CDR3 comprises 14 residues. For the CDR3, the DNA is TGTGCCAGCAATTGGGGGACAGATAATTCACCCCTCCACTTT. It is translated as CASNWGTDNSPLHF. Drawing the rest from reference TRBV7-3 and TRBJ1-6, the complete variable domain is GAGVSQTPSNKVTEKGKYVELRCDPISGHTALYWYRQSLGQGPEFLIYFQGTGAADDSGLPNDRFFAVRPEGSVSTLKIQRTERGDSAVYLCASNWGTDNSPLHFGNGTRLTVT.

The V call is TRBV9, the J call TRBJ1-1, with D possibly TRBD1 on 5 matching bases. Germline assignment: CDR1 SGDLS and CDR2 YYNGEE. V shed 4 bases and J shed 0 bases, with 13 bases lying between them. CDR3 length equals 15 residues. This CDR3 is CASSPTTELNTEAFF. Here the CDR3 DNA reads TGTGCCAGCAGCCCAACGACAGAGTTGAACACTGAAGCTTTCTTT.

This clonotype was seen more than once but under ten times. The chain joins TRBV5-1 to TRBJ2-7, with D unclear. Between the trimmed V and J ends, which lost 0 bases and 4 bases, there was a span of 8 bases. The CDR3 runs 13 residues. Germline values: CDR1 SGHRS, CDR2 YFSETQ. This CDR3 is CASSLDWMYEQYF. The DNA for the CDR3 is TGCGCCAGCAGCTTGGACTGGATGTACGAGCAGTACTTC.

V gene TRBV6-2 or TRBV6-3 combines with J gene TRBJ2-7, with D uncertain. This CDR3 has 13 residues. Between the trimmed V and J ends, which lost 2 bases and 3 bases, there was a span of 8 bases. Germline-derived CDR1 and CDR2 are MNHEY and SVGEGT. The CDR3, as DNA: TGTGCCAGCAGTTACGTCCCGGTCTACGAGCAGTACTTC. As protein: CASSYVPVYEQYF.

This clonotype was detected only a few times. The chain joins TRBV4-1 to TRBJ2-1, with D possibly being TRBD2 (5 bases). The CDR3 runs to 16 residues. Trimming cost V 0 bases and J 1 base, with 10 bases left between them. CDR1 is MGHRA, CDR2 YSYEKL, per germline. CDR3 DNA: TGCGCCAGCAGCCAAGATCCCGGGGTTTCCTACAATGAGCAGTTCTTC. It codes for CASSQDPGVSYNEQFF.

This clonotype was seen more than once but under ten times. This sequence joins TRBV29-1 and TRBJ2-2; either TRBD1 or TRBD2 may fit D (6 bases each). This CDR3 spans 14 amino acids. Trimming took off 7 bases at V and 5 bases at J, with 17 bases between the two ends. Germline V gene lookup returns CDR1 SQVTM and CDR2 ANQGSEA. The CDR3 here is CSATGAIGTGELFF. CDR3 nucleotide sequence: TGCAGCGCGACGGGGGCGATTGGAACCGGGGAGCTGTTTTTT.

Ten or more counts support this clonotype. The gene calls are TRBV20-1 and TRBJ1-2; D possibly corresponds to TRBD1 (5 bases). CDR3 length equals 15 residues. The V gene lost 0 bases and the J gene lost 8 bases, with 19 bases spanning the gap. The V gene's germline CDR1 is DFQATT and CDR2 SNEGSKA (reference sequence). The CDR3 nucleotides read TGCAGTGCTAGAGATACAGCGGGGGTTGTGGGAGGCTACACCTTC. This sequence encodes CSARDTAGVVGGYTF.

In this sample, this clonotype turned up a few times. The chain employs TRBV11-1 and TRBJ2-3; tentative D call: TRBD2 (6 bases). The CDR3 length is 16 residues. In germline, CDR1 is SGHAT, CDR2 FQDESV (reference sequence). V lost 2 bases and J lost 3, with 15 bases in between. The CDR3 protein is CASSLTRGLVTDTQYF. CDR3 sequence (DNA): TGTGCCAGCAGCTTAACGCGGGGATTGGTTACAGATACGCAGTATTTT.

The chain recombines TRBV5-1 with TRBJ2-5; 13 bases are shared with TRBD2. The CDR3 covers 18 residues. V dropped 0 bases and J dropped 5; count of bases not matched to a gene: 10. Germline V gene lookup returns CDR1 SGHRS and CDR2 YFSETQ. The CDR3 region is CASSLGRTGLAGVETQYF. As DNA, the CDR3 is TGCGCCAGCAGCTTGGGGCGAACCGGACTAGCGGGGGTTGAGACCCAGTACTTC.

The chain is built from TRBV4-1 and TRBJ1-2; D unresolved. The V end lost 0 bases, the J end lost 6 bases, and 11 bases lay between the germline ends. The CDR3 totals 14 residues. The germline CDR1 and CDR2 sequences are MGHRA and YSYEKL. This chain's CDR3 is CASSQEKERDGYTF. DNA for the CDR3: TGCGCCAGCAGCCAAGAGAAGGAACGGGATGGCTACACCTTC.

This clonotype was seen more than once but under ten times. J is TRBJ2-2 and V is TRBV11-3; 9 bases line up with TRBD1. V was pared by 4 bases and J by 8 bases, with 5 bases of the junction left unmatched. The CDR3 covers 14 residues. Germline loops: CDR1 SGHNT, CDR2 YENEEA. The CDR3 is CASSSTGGRGELFF. The CDR3 bases are TGTGCCAGCAGCTCAACAGGGGGCCGGGGGGAGCTGTTTTTT.

This chain joins TRBV5-6 and TRBJ1-1, with D unclear. This CDR3 spans 14 amino acids. Trimming took 1 base from V and 5 from J, leaving 12 bases between them. Germline loops: CDR1 SGHDT, CDR2 YYEEEE. The CDR3 loop reads CASSLLGFGTEAFF. In DNA form, the CDR3 reads TGTGCCAGCAGCTTGTTGGGTTTTGGTACTGAAGCTTTCTTT.

The chain has TRBV20-1 and TRBJ1-2; D is uncertain. Germline lookup yields CDR1 DFQATT and CDR2 SNEGSKA (reference sequence). This CDR3 has 13 amino acids. Trimming took off 3 bases at V and 3 bases at J, with 11 bases between the two ends. The CDR3 DNA reads TGCAGTGCTAGGCGGGAGGGAGACTATGGCTACACCTTC. Its translation is CSARREGDYGYTF.

This chain connects TRBV4-1 to TRBJ2-5, with unresolved D. There are 14 residues in the CDR3. The germline V gene encodes CDR1 MGHRA and CDR2 YSYEKL. V was clipped by 4 bases and J by 1 base, with 10 bases between them. The CDR3 nucleotides are TGCGCCAGCAGCCCGACGATTTCCCAAGAGACCCAGTACTTC. Protein sequence: CASSPTISQETQYF.

The rearrangement uses TRBV5-1 and TRBJ1-2, with TRBD1 matching 7 bases. The J segment lost 0 bases and the V segment lost 4 bases, leaving 9 bases of the junction unmatched. The germline V gene has CDR1 SGHRS and CDR2 YFSETQ. This CDR3 spans 16 amino acids. In DNA, the CDR3 is TGCGCCAGCAGCATTTCCGGGACAGCACCTAACTATGGCTACACCTTC. This gives the protein CASSISGTAPNYGYTF.

The CDR3 protein is CASSLLGGTPREQYF. As DNA, the CDR3 is TGTGCCAGCAGCCTCCTAGGGGGGACTCCGAGGGAGCAGTACTTC. V is TRBV12-3 or TRBV12-4 and J is TRBJ2-7; D is possibly TRBD1 or TRBD2 (6 bases each). This CDR3 has 15 residues. The V end lost 6 bases, the J end lost 7 bases, and 22 bases lay between the germline ends.

This clonotype was counted between two and nine times. V usage is TRBV12-3 or TRBV12-4 and J usage is TRBJ2-7, with a tentative D call TRBD1 (6 bases). The CDR3 is 17 residues long. Between the trimmed V and J ends, which lost 4 bases and 0 bases, there was a span of 19 bases. The CDR3: CASSSTPDRLFSYEQYF. DNA of the CDR3: TGTGCCAGCAGTTCGACCCCGGACAGACTCTTCTCCTACGAGCAGTACTTC.